This paragraph reports one T cell receptor (beta chain). Its antigen remains unknown. The entry originates in a study of T cell repertoires in cytomegalovirus infection. Study details: Use of recently identified HLA-C-restricted and well-studied HLA-B-restricted CMV epitopes was part of the study. Based on public TCR beta signatures, there were indications of CMV infection and of a matching HLA type. Study-level results: Carriage of CMV together with the relevant HLA was identifiable through cumulative public TCR beta family frequency.

TCRdb fed the reads into MiXCR, producing one record per CDR3 protein. The data show about 310,000 distinct CDR3 sequences, with more than 20% seen just once and 13% held by the top ten. V was clipped by 3 bases and J by 4 bases, with 12 bases between them. CDR3 length equals 14 residues. CDR1 and CDR2 (germline): SEHNR, FQNEAQ (reference sequence). Sample: cultured PBMCs, taken from culture after CMV antigen stimulation. This chain connects TRBV7-9 to TRBJ1-1; D remains ambiguous. The sequence was collected from a human donor in good health (CMV status not recorded). Some clones in this sample may be carry-over from other donors' samples. This CDR3 reads CASSFSHEGTEAFF. The CDR3 DNA reads as TGTGCCAGCAGCTTCAGCCATGAGGGCACTGAAGCTTTCTTT. Based on the CDR3 plus reference TRBV7-9 and TRBJ1-1, the full variable domain is DTGVSQNPRHKITKRGQNVTFRCDPISEHNRLYWYRQTLGQGPEFLTYFQNEAQLEKSRLLSDRFSAERPKGSFSTLEIQRTEQGDSAMYLCASSFSHEGTEAFFGQGTRLTVV.